Each of the 20 T cell receptor beta chains below was sequenced from the same sample in a study of shared clonotypes between healthy human individuals. The method was immunoSEQ multiplex PCR; TCRdb's version includes in-frame clones alone and lacks a portion of them. The table has about 680,000 clones, less than 80% seen once. Source material: memory CD4+ T cells sorted from blood. Documented subset: CD45RA-negative fraction. The receptors originated from a woman aged 25-40 years in good health.

The chain carries TRBV11-2 and TRBJ2-3; possibly TRBD2 for D (5 bases). Looked up from germline, CDR1 is SGHAT and CDR2 is FQNNGV. Trimming left V 3 bases short and J 14 bases short, with 12 bases between. The length of the CDR3 is 11 residues. This CDR3 reads CASSFGGSGYF. The CDR3 DNA follows: TGTGCCAGCAGCTTTGGTGGGAGTGGGTATTTT.

V usage is TRBV2 and J usage is TRBJ1-1; D uncertain. V was shortened by 7 bases and J by 0 bases, with 6 bases between the two germline ends. In germline, CDR1 is SNHLY, CDR2 FYNNEI. The CDR3 spans 12 residues. The CDR3 reads CASTLMNTEAFF. The CDR3 DNA is TGTGCCAGCACACTCATGAACACTGAAGCTTTCTTT.

There are a few counts of this clone. The chain is built from TRBV5-1 and TRBJ2-7, with TRBD1 as a possible D gene (6 bases). In germline, CDR1 is SGHRS, CDR2 YFSETQ. The CDR3 has 15 amino acids. V lost 0 bases and J 3 bases, leaving 13 bases between the germline ends. The CDR3 sequence is CASSLDGTNDYEQYF. CDR3 DNA: TGCGCCAGCAGCTTGGACGGGACAAATGACTACGAGCAGTACTTC.

This clone was detected ten times or more. The chain links TRBV15 to TRBJ1-1; D unresolved. V was cut by 4 bases and J by 3 bases, with 18 bases left in between. Germline V gene lookup returns CDR1 LNHNV and CDR2 YYDKDF (reference sequence). The CDR3 contains 16 residues. The CDR3 loop reads CATSIGLFGSDTEAFF. The CDR3 nucleotides read TGTGCCACCAGCATTGGACTTTTTGGTTCGGACACTGAAGCTTTCTTT.

V gene TRBV14 combines with J gene TRBJ2-7; 14 nucleotides align to TRBD2. With 7 bases clipped from V and 0 bases from J, the junction kept 5 bases outside the gene matches. The CDR3 covers 16 residues. Germline-derived CDR1 and CDR2 are SGHDN and FVKESK. CDR3 bases: TGTGCCAGCAAAAATGGGACTAGCGGGAGCTCCTACGAGCAGTACTTC. Its protein is CASKNGTSGSSYEQYF. The whole variable domain, remainder taken from reference TRBV14 and TRBJ2-7, is EAGVTQFPSHSVIEKGQTVTLRCDPISGHDNLYWYRRVMGKEIKFLLHFVKESKQDESGMPNNRFLAERTGGTYSTLKVQPAELEDSGVYFCASKNGTSGSSYEQYFGPGTRLTVT.

The CDR3, as DNA: TGTGCCAGCAGCCCGGGGGGCCTGCAGCCCCAGCATTTT. Its translation: CASSPGGLQPQHF. This chain uses TRBV14 with TRBJ1-5; D might be TRBD1 (6 bases). V was clipped by 4 bases and J by 7 bases, with 11 bases between them. Germline lookup yields CDR1 SGHDN and CDR2 FVKESK. The length of the CDR3 is 13 residues.

V is TRBV19 and J is TRBJ1-1; 9 nucleotides line up with TRBD1. V was clipped by 5 bases and J by 8 bases; unmatched bases: 15. In germline, CDR1 is LNHDA, CDR2 SQIVND (reference sequence). CDR3 length: 16 residues. CDR3 DNA sequence: TGTGCCAGTAGTTCGTCCGGGACAGGGCAACAGGGGGAAGCTTTCTTT. This translates into CASSSSGTGQQGEAFF.

The rearrangement joins TRBV11-2 to TRBJ2-3, with D perhaps matching TRBD2 (5 bases). Germline V lookup: CDR1 SGHAT, CDR2 FQNNGV. CDR3 length equals 15 residues. V lost 5 bases and J lost 2, with 14 bases in between. The CDR3: CASSRPEEATDTQYF. In nucleotides, the CDR3 is TGTGCCAGCAGCCGCCCGGAGGAGGCCACAGATACGCAGTATTTT.

The J gene is TRBJ2-5, the V gene TRBV10-2; no reliable D call. Trimming left V 4 bases short and J 6 bases short, with 12 bases between. Germline CDR1 reads WSHSY; CDR2 reads SAAADI. The CDR3 is 13 amino acids. CDR3: CASSASERQTQYF. The CDR3 nucleotides read TGCGCCAGCAGTGCGTCGGAGAGACAGACCCAGTACTTC.

The V and J genes are TRBV4-1 and TRBJ2-7, with 15 bases fitting TRBD2. CDR3 size: 15 residues. Per germline, CDR1 MGHRA and CDR2 YSYEKL. J gave up 7 bases and V 4 bases, and 5 bases lay outside the gene matches. Written as DNA, the CDR3 is TGCGCCAGCAGCCTGCGGACTAGCGGGAGGGGAGAGCAGTACTTC. Residues: CASSLRTSGRGEQYF.

This clone has ten or more counts. The rearrangement uses TRBV28 and TRBJ2-1; 7 positions agree with TRBD2. This CDR3 is 16 amino acids long. Germline V gene sequence: CDR1 MDHEN, CDR2 SYDVKM. The V and J ends lost 4 bases and 6 bases, in that order; junction bases with no gene match: 12. DNA of the CDR3: TGTGCCAGCAGTTCGGCGTGGGAGGGCCTCTCCAATGAGCAGTTCTTC. This encodes CASSSAWEGLSNEQFF.

This chain uses TRBV6-6 with TRBJ1-5; weak D call: TRBD1 (5 bases). Germline assignment: CDR1 MNHNY and CDR2 SVGAGI (reference sequence). The V gene lost 4 bases and the J gene lost 1 base, with 11 bases spanning the gap. This CDR3 spans 15 amino acids. The CDR3 bases are TGTGCCAGCAGTTCGATCCGGGACAGCAATCAGCCCCAGCATTTT. This codes for CASSSIRDSNQPQHF.

There are a few counts of this clone. V gene TRBV9 combines with J gene TRBJ1-1; perhaps TRBD1 as D (6 bases). In germline, CDR1 is SGDLS, CDR2 YYNGEE. CDR3 size: 14 residues. V was shortened by 3 bases and J by 2 bases, with 11 bases between the two germline ends. The CDR3 loop reads CASSADRPNTEAFF. The CDR3 nucleotides are TGTGCCAGCAGCGCCGACAGGCCAAACACTGAAGCTTTCTTT.

This chain links TRBV2 with TRBJ2-7; D is ambiguous. CDR3 length: 11 amino acids. Germline CDR1 and CDR2: SNHLY and FYNNEI. V was clipped by 6 bases and J by 7 bases, with 10 bases between them. Here the CDR3 DNA reads TGTGCCAGCAGCGGTCAGAGGGAGCAGTACTTC. Its protein is CASSGQREQYF.

Here the CDR3 reads CASSPIGGDTSEQYF. The CDR3 coding sequence is TGTGCCAGCAGCCCTATAGGCGGGGATACCTCGGAGCAGTACTTC. The genes are TRBV11-2 and TRBJ2-7; D may be TRBD2 (6 bases). The ends were cut back, 5 bases at V and 7 bases at J, with 21 bases in the middle. Germline V CDR1 and CDR2: SGHAT, FQNNGV. This CDR3 has 15 amino acids.

Ten or more counts support this clone. The sample has other DNA sequences that encode this CDR3 too. This sequence joins TRBV29-1 and TRBJ2-7, with D unresolved. The CDR3 has 11 amino acids. Germline V gene data show CDR1 as SQVTM and CDR2 as ANQGSEA. Trimming took 4 bases from V and 4 from J, leaving 8 bases between them. In DNA, the CDR3 is TGCAGCGTTGGCTGGGATTACGAGCAGTACTTC. Protein product: CSVGWDYEQYF.

This clone was recorded many times. V and J are TRBV29-1 and TRBJ2-5, with 12 bases identical to TRBD1. The ends lost 6 bases at V and 7 bases at J; junction bases unmatched: 12. The CDR3 is 15 residues long. The V gene's germline CDR1 is SQVTM and CDR2 ANQGSEA. The DNA of the CDR3 is TGCAGCGTGGGACCGGGACAGGGGGCTTTAGGGACCCAGTACTTC. It is translated as CSVGPGQGALGTQYF.

With regard to this clone: The sample carries other DNA sequences with the same CDR3. This sequence joins TRBV2 and TRBJ2-7; D unclear. Trimming removed 4 bases at V and 3 bases at J, with 4 bases between. The CDR3 length is 11 residues. Germline CDR1 and CDR2: SNHLY and FYNNEI. The CDR3 sequence is CASSAIYEQYF. The CDR3 DNA is TGTGCCAGCAGTGCCATCTACGAGCAGTACTTC. Variable domain in full (rest from reference TRBV2 and TRBJ2-7): EPEVTQTPSHQVTQMGQEVILRCVPISNHLYFYWYRQILGQKVEFLVSFYNNEISEKSEIFDDQFSVERPDGSNFTLKIRSTKLEDSAMYFCASSAIYEQYFGPGTRLTVT.

The chain is built from TRBV5-1 and TRBJ1-6; no definite D call. The germline gives CDR1 SGHRS, CDR2 YFSETQ. Trimming stripped 5 bases from V and 10 bases from J, with 16 bases between. The CDR3 loop spans 14 amino acids. The CDR3 here is CASRSYTGRSPLHF. CDR3 nucleotide sequence: TGCGCCAGCAGGTCCTACACGGGGAGGTCACCCCTCCACTTT.

In the case of this clone: At one end, the junction sequence differs from germline, possibly due to a read error. The chain is built from TRBV4-3 and TRBJ2-2; no clear D gene. The CDR3 runs 16 residues. The germline CDR1 and CDR2 sequences are LGHNA and YSLEER. The CDR3 DNA reads as TGCGCCAGCAGCCAAGAGGCGACCAGGAACACCGGAGAGCTGTTTTTT. Amino acids: CASSQEATRNTGELFF.